Presented here are 3 T cell receptor beta chains from one specimen sequenced in a study of neoadjuvant anti-PD-1 for oral cavity cancer. The assay was immunoSEQ multiplex PCR, and TCRdb's table has in-frame clones only and misses some. The profile covers 55,000 to 80,000 clones, with approximately 82% appearing a single time and approximately 3.6% taken by the ten largest. Sequenced here: PBMCs, sampled before nivolumab (anti-PD-1) treatment. The origin of the receptors is a person aged 40-85 years with oral cavity squamous cell carcinoma.

The chain recombines TRBV7-9 with TRBJ2-3; possibly TRBD1 for D (6 bases). Trimming pared 3 bases from V and 8 bases from J, leaving 6 bases between. The V gene's germline CDR1 is SEHNR and CDR2 FQNEAQ (reference sequence). The CDR3 has 11 amino acids. The CDR3 region is CASSFRGTQYF. In DNA form, the CDR3 reads TGTGCCAGCAGCTTCAGGGGTACGCAGTATTTT.

The chain links TRBV9 to TRBJ2-1, with a weak D call TRBD2 (6 bases). Between the trimmed V and J ends, which lost 4 bases and 7 bases, there was a span of 15 bases. The CDR3 spans 14 residues. Germline CDR1 is SGDLS and CDR2 is YYNGEE. The CDR3 here is CASSPAGMGNEQFF. CDR3 coding DNA: TGTGCCAGCAGCCCGGCGGGAATGGGTAATGAGCAGTTCTTC.

The chain joins TRBV6-6 to TRBJ1-4; D not certain. Germline V gives CDR1 MNHNY, CDR2 SVGAGI (reference sequence). The CDR3 extends over 13 amino acids. Trimming took off 8 bases at V and 8 bases at J, with 15 bases between the two ends. CDR3 amino acids: CASVPGSGEKLFF. The CDR3 bases are TGTGCCAGCGTACCGGGGAGTGGAGAAAAACTGTTTTTT.